The 4 T cell receptor beta chains below all came from one sample that was sequenced in a study of regulatory T cells in long-lasting Graves disease. CDR3-region Arm-PCR and iRepertoire HTBI primers produced the TCR beta libraries. TCRdb re-called the multiplex PCR reads with MiXCR, one entry per CDR3 protein. Found here are a few hundred thousand distinct CDR3 sequences, roughly a quarter of them singletons; the top ten hold around 24%. The time point here: persistent/refractory GD, antithyroid drugs over 5 years with positive TRAb. The TCR library used RNA extracted from PBMCs. Material: peripheral blood mononuclear cells (PBMCs), obtained when the disease was refractory, from a patient treated with antithyroid drugs. These TCRs come from a female donor with Graves disease.

As regards this clonotype: Germline and junction disagree at one end, which may indicate a read error. Here the CDR3 DNA reads TGTGCCAGTAGTATAGGGCCGAACACTGAAGCTTCCTTT. Protein product: CASSIGPNTEASF. V and J are TRBV19 and TRBJ1-1, with D unclear. Germline V gene data show CDR1 as LNHDA and CDR2 as SQIVND (reference sequence). There are 13 residues in the CDR3.

This clonotype was seen more than once but under ten times. The rearrangement uses TRBV9 and TRBJ2-7, with TRBD1 matching over 12 bases. This CDR3 comprises 20 residues. CDR1 is SGDLS and CDR2 is YYNGEE in the germline V gene. V trimming: 5 bases; J trimming: 1 base; junction bases outside the gene matches: 19. CDR3: CASRIYTGTGGVRSSYEQYF. CDR3 bases: TGTGCCAGCAGAATCTACACCGGGACAGGGGGCGTACGAAGTTCCTACGAGCAGTACTTC.

This clonotype has only a few counts. The chain combines TRBV14 with TRBJ2-7; D might be TRBD2 (6 bases). This CDR3 spans 13 amino acids. Trimming cost V 3 bases and J 6 bases, with 12 bases left between them. In germline, CDR1 is SGHDN, CDR2 FVKESK. CDR3 sequence (DNA): TGTGCCAGCAGCCAGTTGGGGGAGGCCGAGCAGTACTTC. This encodes CASSQLGEAEQYF.

V is TRBV6-1 and J is TRBJ1-6; a weak D match, TRBD1 (6 bases). V was trimmed by 6 bases and J by 5 bases, leaving 14 bases between them. This CDR3 region has 15 residues. Germline CDR1 is MNHNS and CDR2 is SASEGT. The CDR3 DNA reads as TGTGCCAGCAGAGTAGGCGACAGGAATAATTCACCCCTCCACTTT. It translates to CASRVGDRNNSPLHF.